This T cell receptor (beta chain) is drawn from a study of CD8 T cells in Susac syndrome. TCR beta from blood CD8+ and CD4+ T cells was sequenced. FACS enriched CD8+ TEMRA cells, while bulk CD8+ and CD4+ were negatively isolated. V shed 6 bases, J shed 4 bases, and the junction held 10 bases outside the gene matches. CDR1 is MNHNY and CDR2 is SVGAGI in the germline V gene (reference sequence). The CDR3 totals 15 residues. When the RNA was reverse transcribed, random hexamers were used with an input of about 0.5 to 1 ug. Coverage of TCR beta CDR3 amplification by immunoSEQ multiplex PCR extended to 54 Vbeta and 13 Jbeta. TCRdb itself ran the immunoSEQ multiplex PCR reads through MiXCR, one entry per CDR3 protein. The table lists approximately 160,000 distinct CDR3 sequences, 90% to 95% of them singletons.

J is TRBJ1-2 and V is TRBV6-6; 8 bases are shared with TRBD1. The receptor was derived from a human donor in good health. Material for sequencing was CD4+ T cells from PBMCs. CDR3 loop: CASRRGQERSYGYTF. CDR3 DNA: TGTGCCAGCAGGCGGGGACAGGAGAGAAGCTATGGCTACACCTTC.